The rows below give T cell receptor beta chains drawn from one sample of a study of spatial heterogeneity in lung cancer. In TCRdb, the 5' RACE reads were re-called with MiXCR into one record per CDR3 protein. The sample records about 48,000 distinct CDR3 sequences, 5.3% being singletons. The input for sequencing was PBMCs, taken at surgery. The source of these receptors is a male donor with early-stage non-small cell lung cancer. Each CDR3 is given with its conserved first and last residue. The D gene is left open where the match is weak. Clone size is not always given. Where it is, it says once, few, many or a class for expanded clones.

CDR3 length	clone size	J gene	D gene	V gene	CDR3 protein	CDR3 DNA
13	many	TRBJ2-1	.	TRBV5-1	CASSLALNNEQFF	TGCGCCAGCAGCTTGGCCCTGAACAATGAGCAGTTCTTC
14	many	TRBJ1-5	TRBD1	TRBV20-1	CSTTRDRVWQPQHF	TGCAGTACCACCCGGGACAGGGTTTGGCAGCCCCAGCATTTT
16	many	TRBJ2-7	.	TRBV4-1	CASSPALEGSSYEQYF	TGCGCCAGCAGCCCCGCCCTCGAAGGAAGCTCCTACGAGCAGTACTTC
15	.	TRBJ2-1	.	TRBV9	CASSVAGSLYNEQFF	TGTGCCAGCAGCGTAGCTGGCTCCCTGTACAATGAGCAGTTCTTC
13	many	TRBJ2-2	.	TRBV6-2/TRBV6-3	CASTRPATGELFF	TGTGCCAGCACGAGGCCTGCGACCGGGGAGCTGTTTTTT
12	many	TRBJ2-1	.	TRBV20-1	CSARSLAIEQFF	TGCAGTGCTAGAAGCCTAGCGATTGAGCAGTTCTTC
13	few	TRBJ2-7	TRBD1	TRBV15	CATSRDRVYEQYF	TGTGCCACCTCACGGGACAGGGTCTACGAGCAGTACTTC
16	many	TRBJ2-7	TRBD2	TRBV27	CASRERLAGVVYEQYF	TGTGCCAGCAGAGAGAGACTAGCGGGAGTCGTGTACGAGCAGTACTTC
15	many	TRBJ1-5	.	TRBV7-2	CASSLAPGSNQPQHF	TGTGCCAGCAGCTTAGCTCCGGGGAGCAATCAGCCCCAGCATTTT
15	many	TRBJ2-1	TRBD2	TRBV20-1	CSAIRLAGLDNEQFF	TGCAGTGCTATCCGACTAGCGGGCCTAGACAATGAGCAGTTCTTC
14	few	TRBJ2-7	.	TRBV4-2	CASSPRGLVDEQYF	TGTGCCAGCAGCCCCAGGGGACTCGTCGACGAGCAGTACTTC
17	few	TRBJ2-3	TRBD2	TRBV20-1	CSARDPRGGAFTDTQYF	TGCAGTGCTAGAGATCCCCGGGGGGGGGCTTTCACAGATACGCAGTATTTT
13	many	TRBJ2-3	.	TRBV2	CASSLLGPDTQYF	TGTGCCAGCAGTTTACTAGGTCCAGATACGCAGTATTTT
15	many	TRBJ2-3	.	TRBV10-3	CAISEPAGIPDTQYF	TGTGCCATCAGTGAGCCAGCGGGCATCCCAGATACGCAGTATTTT
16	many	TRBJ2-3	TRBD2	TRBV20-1	CSASHSRGGRTDTQYF	TGCAGTGCTAGCCACTCACGGGGGGGGCGGACAGATACGCAGTATTTT
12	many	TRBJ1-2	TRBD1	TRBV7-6	CASSSWTGGYTF	TGTGCCAGCAGCTCCTGGACAGGGGGCTACACCTTC
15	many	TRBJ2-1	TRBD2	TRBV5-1	CASSFSGRAYNEQFF	TGCGCCAGCAGCTTCAGCGGGAGGGCCTACAATGAGCAGTTCTTC
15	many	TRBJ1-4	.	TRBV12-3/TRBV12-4	CASTPEGTVGEKLFF	TGTGCCAGCACCCCCGAGGGGACGGTGGGGGAAAAACTGTTTTTT